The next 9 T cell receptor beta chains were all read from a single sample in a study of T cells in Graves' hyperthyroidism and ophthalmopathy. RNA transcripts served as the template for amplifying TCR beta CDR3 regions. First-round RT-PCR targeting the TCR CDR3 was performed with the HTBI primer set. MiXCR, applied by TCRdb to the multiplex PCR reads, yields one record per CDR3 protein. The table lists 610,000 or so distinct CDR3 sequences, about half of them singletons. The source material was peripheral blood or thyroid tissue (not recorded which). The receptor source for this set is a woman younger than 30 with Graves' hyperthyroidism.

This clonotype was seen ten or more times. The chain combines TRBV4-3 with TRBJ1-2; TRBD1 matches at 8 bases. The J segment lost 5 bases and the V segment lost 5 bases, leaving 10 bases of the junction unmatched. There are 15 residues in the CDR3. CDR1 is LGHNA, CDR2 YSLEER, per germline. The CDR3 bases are TGCGCCAGCAGCACAACACAGGGGGGCGCTTATGGCTACACCTTC. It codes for CASSTTQGGAYGYTF.

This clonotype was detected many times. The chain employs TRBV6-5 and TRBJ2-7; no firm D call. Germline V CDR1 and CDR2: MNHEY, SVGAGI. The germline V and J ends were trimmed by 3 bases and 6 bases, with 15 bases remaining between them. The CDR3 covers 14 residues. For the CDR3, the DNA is TGTGCCAGCAGTTATAAGCGTCGCTCAGTCGAGCAGTACTTC. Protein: CASSYKRRSVEQYF.

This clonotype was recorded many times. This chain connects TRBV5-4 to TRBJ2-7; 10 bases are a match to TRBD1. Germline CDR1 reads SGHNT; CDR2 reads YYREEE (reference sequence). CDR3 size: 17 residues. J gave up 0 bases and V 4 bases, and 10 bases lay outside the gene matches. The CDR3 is CASSGTGDQLNSYEQYF. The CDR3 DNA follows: TGTGCCAGCAGCGGGACAGGGGACCAGCTAAACTCCTACGAGCAGTACTTC.

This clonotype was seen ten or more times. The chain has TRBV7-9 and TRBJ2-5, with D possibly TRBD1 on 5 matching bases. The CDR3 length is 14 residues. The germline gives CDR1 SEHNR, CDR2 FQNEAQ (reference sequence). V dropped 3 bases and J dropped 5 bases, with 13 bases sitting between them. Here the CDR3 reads CASSLGSYRETQYF. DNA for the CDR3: TGTGCCAGCAGCTTGGGGTCCTACAGGGAGACCCAGTACTTC.

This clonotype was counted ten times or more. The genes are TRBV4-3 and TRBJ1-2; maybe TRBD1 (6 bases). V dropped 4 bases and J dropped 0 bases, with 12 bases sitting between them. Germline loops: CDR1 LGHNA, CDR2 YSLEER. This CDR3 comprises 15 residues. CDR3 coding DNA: TGCGCCAGCAGCCTTACAGGGAGCTCTAACTATGGCTACACCTTC. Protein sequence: CASSLTGSSNYGYTF.

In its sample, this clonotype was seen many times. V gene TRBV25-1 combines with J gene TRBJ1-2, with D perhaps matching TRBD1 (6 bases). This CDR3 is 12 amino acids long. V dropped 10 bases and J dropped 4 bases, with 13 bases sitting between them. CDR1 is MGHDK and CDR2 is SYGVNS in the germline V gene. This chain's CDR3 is CATRGAGYGYTF. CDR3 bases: TGTGCCACCCGGGGGGCTGGCTATGGCTACACCTTC.

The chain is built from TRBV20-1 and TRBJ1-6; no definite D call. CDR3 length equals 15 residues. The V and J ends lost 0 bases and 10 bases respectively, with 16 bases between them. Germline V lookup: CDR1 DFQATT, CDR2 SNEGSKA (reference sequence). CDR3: CSARDRSRVRSPLHF. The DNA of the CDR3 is TGCAGTGCTAGAGACAGGTCGAGAGTACGATCACCCCTCCACTTT.

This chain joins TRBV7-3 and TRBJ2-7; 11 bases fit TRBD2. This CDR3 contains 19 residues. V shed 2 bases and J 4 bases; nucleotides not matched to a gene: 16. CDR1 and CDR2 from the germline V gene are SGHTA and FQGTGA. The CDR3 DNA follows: TGTGCCAGCAGCTTAGCGCCGGGACTAGCGGAAGCCCCGAGGTACGAGCAGTACTTC. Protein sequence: CASSLAPGLAEAPRYEQYF.

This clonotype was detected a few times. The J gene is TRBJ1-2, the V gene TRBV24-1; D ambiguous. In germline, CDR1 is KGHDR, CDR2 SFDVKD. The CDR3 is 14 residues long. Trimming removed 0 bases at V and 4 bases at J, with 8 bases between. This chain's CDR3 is CATSDLGRSYGYTF. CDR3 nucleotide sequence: TGTGCCACCAGTGATTTGGGTAGAAGCTATGGCTACACCTTC.